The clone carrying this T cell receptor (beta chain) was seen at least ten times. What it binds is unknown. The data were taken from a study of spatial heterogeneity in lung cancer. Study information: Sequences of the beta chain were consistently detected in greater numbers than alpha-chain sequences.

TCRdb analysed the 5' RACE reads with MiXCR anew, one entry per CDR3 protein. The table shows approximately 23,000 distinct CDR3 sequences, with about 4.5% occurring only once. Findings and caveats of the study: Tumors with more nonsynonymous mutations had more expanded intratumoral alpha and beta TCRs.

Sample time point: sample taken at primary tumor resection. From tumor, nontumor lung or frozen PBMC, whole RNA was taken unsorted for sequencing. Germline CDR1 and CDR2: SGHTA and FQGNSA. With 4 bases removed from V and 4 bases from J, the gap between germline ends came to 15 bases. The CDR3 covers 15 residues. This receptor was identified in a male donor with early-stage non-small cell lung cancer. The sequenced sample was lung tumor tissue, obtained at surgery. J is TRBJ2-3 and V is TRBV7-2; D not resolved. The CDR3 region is CASSYRIGSADTQYF. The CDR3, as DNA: TGTGCCAGCAGCTACCGGATAGGAAGCGCAGATACGCAGTATTTT.